The table lists the clone carrying this T cell receptor (beta chain) with many counts. Preparation of the TCRbeta library was carried out with unique molecular identifiers. TCRdb reprocessed the PCR reads via MiXCR and lists one record per CDR3 protein. The sample records about 340,000 distinct CDR3 sequences, more than 10% being singletons. This CDR3 region has 16 residues. Per germline, CDR1 MDHEN and CDR2 SYDVKM. The V end lost 5 bases, the J end lost 4 bases, and 20 bases lay between the germline ends. These data come from a study of T-cell reconstitution after alpha-beta-depleted transplantation in children.

Material: PBMCs, obtained from the stem cell graft. This TCR was sampled from a human donor who donated a stem cell graft to a child with Fanconi anemia. This chain connects TRBV28 to TRBJ2-5, with a possible D match to TRBD2 (7 bases). The CDR3 here is CASSLPGHGEGETQYF. As DNA, the CDR3 is TGTGCCAGCAGTCTACCGGGACATGGGGAGGGAGAGACCCAGTACTTC.